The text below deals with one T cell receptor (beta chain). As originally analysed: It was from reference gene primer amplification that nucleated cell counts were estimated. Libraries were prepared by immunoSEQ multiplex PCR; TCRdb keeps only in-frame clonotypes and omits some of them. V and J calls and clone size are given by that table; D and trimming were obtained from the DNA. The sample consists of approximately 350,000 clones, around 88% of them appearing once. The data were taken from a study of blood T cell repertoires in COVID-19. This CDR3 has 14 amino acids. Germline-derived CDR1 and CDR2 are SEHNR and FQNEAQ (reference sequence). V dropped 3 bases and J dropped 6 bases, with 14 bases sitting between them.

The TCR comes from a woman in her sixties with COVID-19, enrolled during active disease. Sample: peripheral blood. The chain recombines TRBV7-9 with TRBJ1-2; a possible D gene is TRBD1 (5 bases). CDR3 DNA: TGTGCCAGCAGCTTGGGCCAGCAGGGAAATGGCTACACCTTC. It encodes CASSLGQQGNGYTF.